What follows are 16 T cell receptor beta chains derived from one specimen sequenced in a study of cytomegalovirus exposure and HLA in healthy donors (TCRdb year 2017). The library was produced with the immunoSEQ multiplex PCR assay. For the multiplex PCR, a mixture combining 60 forward primers for TCR Vbeta segments and 13 reverse primers for TCR Jbeta segments was used. The source is immuneACCESS, and TCRdb retained only in-frame sequences with V and J called. Part of the clones is not carried over; for the studies checked, unresolved V genes explain less than half of this, and the remainder is unexplained. In this sample the table shows roughly 140,000 clones, more than 75% of which occur a single time. Around 6.6% of the sample is held by the ten biggest clonotypes. Input material: PBMCs. The receptors here all came from a woman aged 35 to 49 in good health and CMV-seropositive.

A remark on this clone: At one end the junction does not follow the germline gene, possibly because of a read error. The chain has TRBV7-7 and TRBJ2-1; 16 bases map to TRBD2. From germline, CDR1 is SSHAT and CDR2 FNYEAQ (reference sequence). The CDR3 contains 16 residues. CDR3 in amino acids: CASSSGLAGGPNEQFF. The CDR3 region has the DNA TGTGCTAGCAGCTCGGGACTAGCGGGAGGGCCCAATGAGCAGTTCTTC. Drawing the rest from reference TRBV7-7 and TRBJ2-1, the complete variable domain is GAGVSQSPRYKVTKRGQDVTLRCDPISSHATLYWYQQALGQGPEFLTYFNYEAQPDKSGLPSDRFSAERPEGSISTLTIQRTEQRDSAMYRCASSSGLAGGPNEQFFGPGTRLTVL.

This clone was observed a handful of times. The chain is built from TRBV2 and TRBJ2-7, with TRBD2 identical over 9 bases. The V and J ends lost 5 bases and 3 bases, in that order; junction bases with no gene match: 5. CDR3 size: 14 residues. Looked up from germline, CDR1 is SNHLY and CDR2 is FYNNEI. CDR3 protein: CASSRSGSGYEQYF. The CDR3 DNA sequence: TGTGCCAGCAGTCGTAGCGGGAGCGGCTACGAGCAGTACTTC.

The chain joins TRBV18 to TRBJ2-1; the match to TRBD2 covers 11 bases. There are 15 residues in the CDR3. Per the germline V gene, CDR1 is KGHSH and CDR2 is LQKENI. The ends lost 4 bases at V and 3 bases at J; junction bases unmatched: 2. The CDR3 sequence: CASSHGTSGYNEQFF. The CDR3, as DNA: TGTGCCAGCTCACACGGGACTAGCGGCTACAATGAGCAGTTCTTC.

This chain uses TRBV7-9 with TRBJ1-2, with 7 bases fitting TRBD1. V trimming: 5 bases; J trimming: 1 base; junction bases outside the gene matches: 13. The germline V gene encodes CDR1 SEHNR and CDR2 FQNEAQ (reference sequence). The CDR3 totals 17 residues. The CDR3 DNA follows: TGTGCCAGCAGCGTCGACAGGGCGAAGCTCCTTAACTATGGCTACACCTTC. Translating gives CASSVDRAKLLNYGYTF.

V gene TRBV7-2 combines with J gene TRBJ2-7, with 9 bases matching TRBD1. Germline V lookup: CDR1 SGHTA, CDR2 FQGNSA. The CDR3 length is 15 residues. With 1 base clipped from V and 5 bases from J, the junction kept 6 bases outside the gene matches. CDR3 sequence reads: CASSLGDRATHEQYF. The CDR3 DNA sequence: TGTGCCAGCAGCTTAGGGGACAGGGCAACCCACGAGCAGTACTTC. The full variable domain, in which reference TRBV7-2 and TRBJ2-7 provide the parts outside the CDR3, is GAGVSQSPSNKVTEKGKDVELRCDPISGHTALYWYRQSLGQGLEFLIYFQGNSAPDKSGLPSDRFSAERTGGSVSTLTIQRTQQEDSAVYLCASSLGDRATHEQYFGPGTRLTVT.

The J gene is TRBJ1-1, the V gene TRBV5-1; no firm D call. There are 14 residues in the CDR3. V was pared by 0 bases and J by 5 bases, with 11 bases between. The germline CDR1 and CDR2 sequences are SGHRS and YFSETQ. CDR3 region: CASSLEGRGTEAFF. In DNA, the CDR3 is TGCGCCAGCAGCTTGGAAGGACGAGGGACTGAAGCTTTCTTT. Supplemented by reference TRBV5-1 and TRBJ1-1, the full variable domain reads KAGVTQTPRYLIKTRGQQVTLSCSPISGHRSVSWYQQTPGQGLQFLFEYFSETQRNKGNFPGRFSGRQFSNSRSEMNVSTLELGDSALYLCASSLEGRGTEAFFGQGTRLTVV.

V and J are TRBV30 and TRBJ2-1; the D gene is possibly TRBD2 (6 bases). Trimming removed 5 bases from V and 0 bases from J, with 8 bases in between. Germline values: CDR1 GTSNPN, CDR2 SVGIG (reference sequence). This CDR3 region has 13 residues. The CDR3 here is CAWAGSSYNEQFF. The DNA for the CDR3 is TGTGCCTGGGCGGGGAGCTCCTACAATGAGCAGTTCTTC.

The rearrangement links TRBV15 to TRBJ2-5; TRBD2 is a possible D gene (5 bases). The V gene lost 3 bases and the J gene lost 4 bases, with 9 bases spanning the gap. Germline loops: CDR1 LNHNV, CDR2 YYDKDF (reference sequence). The CDR3 covers 13 residues. CDR3 region: CATSRAGIETQYF. CDR3 in DNA: TGTGCCACCAGCAGGGCGGGTATAGAGACCCAGTACTTC.

V gene TRBV7-8 combines with J gene TRBJ2-7; 9 bases agree with TRBD2. V lost 5 bases, J lost 0 bases, and 8 bases stayed unmatched. Germline V gives CDR1 SGHVS, CDR2 FQNEAQ. This CDR3 has 16 residues. The CDR3 sequence is CASSDPGLATSYEQYF. The CDR3 DNA follows: TGTGCCAGCAGCGACCCCGGACTAGCGACCTCCTACGAGCAGTACTTC.

This chain links TRBV27 with TRBJ2-7, with 10 bases fitting TRBD1. CDR3 length: 15 residues. Germline assignment: CDR1 MNHEY and CDR2 SMNVEV (reference sequence). V lost 0 bases, J lost 2 bases, and 1 base stayed unmatched. CDR3 sequence: CASSLSGTGAYEQYF. CDR3 DNA: TGTGCCAGCAGTTTATCGGGGACAGGGGCCTACGAGCAGTACTTC.

In regard to this clone: Germline and junction disagree at one end, which may indicate a read error. The V call is TRBV7-7, the J call TRBJ2-5; TRBD1 might be the D (5 bases). CDR3 size: 16 residues. Germline CDR1 is SSHAT and CDR2 is FNYEAQ (reference sequence). This CDR3 is CASSLGLGTYQETQYF. In nucleotides, the CDR3 is TGTGCTAGCAGCTTGGGGCTCGGAACGTACCAAGAGACCCAGTACTTC.

The chain is built from TRBV19 and TRBJ2-7; D unclear. From germline, CDR1 is LNHDA and CDR2 SQIVND (reference sequence). This CDR3 comprises 13 residues. V lost 6 bases and J 1 base, leaving 10 bases between the germline ends. The CDR3 loop is CASSRAPSYEQYF. DNA for the CDR3: TGTGCCAGTAGCCGAGCCCCTTCCTACGAGCAGTACTTC.

V usage is TRBV6-1 and J usage is TRBJ1-5; TRBD1 matches at 8 bases. This CDR3 region has 13 residues. V was pared by 5 bases and J by 6 bases, with 3 bases of the junction left unmatched. The V gene's germline CDR1 is MNHNS and CDR2 SASEGT. The CDR3: CASSRQGLQPQHF. The DNA of the CDR3 is TGTGCCAGCAGTAGACAGGGGCTTCAGCCCCAGCATTTT.

J is TRBJ1-2 and V is TRBV2; D is uncertain. Trimming took 3 bases from V and 5 from J, leaving 7 bases between them. Per germline, CDR1 SNHLY and CDR2 FYNNEI. This CDR3 has 12 amino acids. The CDR3 spells CASSDPSYGYTF. The CDR3 DNA is TGTGCCAGCAGTGATCCGTCTTATGGCTACACCTTC.

Comment on this clone: A read error may produce the germline difference seen at one junction end. Other nucleotide sequences from this sample produce the same CDR3. This chain links TRBV27 with TRBJ2-3, with 8 nucleotides matching TRBD2. The germline CDR1 and CDR2 sequences are MNHEY and SMNVEV (reference sequence). This CDR3 contains 14 residues. The CDR3 loop is CASSRAGARDTQYF. The CDR3 region has the DNA TGCGCCAGCAGCCGAGCGGGAGCGAGGGATACGCAGTATTTT.

The chain carries TRBV28 and TRBJ1-1; D might be TRBD1 (6 bases). Germline CDR1 and CDR2: MDHEN and SYDVKM. This CDR3 region has 13 residues. V shed 7 bases and J shed 5 bases, with 14 bases lying between them. The CDR3 loop reads CASNEPGETEAFF. The CDR3 DNA reads TGTGCCAGCAACGAACCAGGGGAGACTGAAGCTTTCTTT.